The 23 T cell receptor beta chains below were found in one sample sequenced in a study of CXCR3-negative and CXCR3-positive naive CD8 T cells. Carrying UMI labels, the TRB cDNA libraries were prepared through 5' RACE. TCRdb processed the 5' RACE reads again and assigns one entry to each CDR3 protein, with no DNA. In all, the sample yields about 43,000 distinct CDR3 sequences. Input material: memory CD8+ T cells from blood. Receptor source: a human donor in good health. Some clones in this sample may be carry-over from other donors' samples.

This clonotype ranks as medium-sized (0.01 to 0.1%) in terms of frequency. The chain recombines TRBV19 with TRBJ2-7; TCRdb's D gene call, TRBD2, goes unchecked for lack of DNA. There are 13 residues in the CDR3. Germline values: CDR1 LNHDA, CDR2 SQIVND (reference sequence). CDR3 amino acids: CASAAGGGLEQYF.

The CDR3 sequence: CASKAGFANTGELFF. The J gene is TRBJ2-2, the V gene TRBV2; TCRdb's D call, TRBD2, is unchecked because there is no DNA. Germline CDR1 reads SNHLY; CDR2 reads FYNNEI. The CDR3 extends over 15 amino acids.

V and J are TRBV20-1 and TRBJ1-1; TCRdb outputs TRBD1, but without DNA this stays unchecked. The CDR3 loop spans 17 amino acids. Germline V gene data show CDR1 as DFQATT and CDR2 as SNEGSKA (reference sequence). The CDR3 protein is CSARDVANEGLGTEAFF.

The chain is built from TRBV20-1 and TRBJ2-7; TCRdb's D gene call, TRBD1, goes unchecked for lack of DNA. CDR1 is DFQATT, CDR2 SNEGSKA, per germline (reference sequence). The CDR3 length is 15 residues. The CDR3 is CSARAGDEPLYEQYF.

This sequence joins TRBV7-8 and TRBJ2-2. From germline, CDR1 is SGHVS and CDR2 FQNEAQ. The CDR3 runs to 12 residues. CDR3 in amino acids: CASSLGAGELFF.

This chain links TRBV11-1 with TRBJ2-1; TCRdb's assignment of TRBD1 cannot be checked, as there is no DNA. CDR1 and CDR2 from the germline V gene are SGHAT and FQDESV (reference sequence). The CDR3 has 15 amino acids. Here the CDR3 reads CASSVTASSYNEQFF. The full variable domain, its missing parts supplied by reference TRBV11-1 and TRBJ2-1, is EAEVAQSPRYKITEKSQAVAFWCDPISGHATLYWYRQILGQGPELLVQFQDESVVDDSQLPKDRFSAERLKGVDSTLKIQPAELGDSAMYLCASSVTASSYNEQFFGPGTRLTVL.

The chain joins TRBV5-1 to TRBJ2-2; checking the TCRdb D call of TRBD1 is not possible without DNA. CDR1 and CDR2 from the germline V gene are SGHRS and YFSETQ. The CDR3 loop spans 16 amino acids. The CDR3 sequence: CASSGRQGRDTGELFF.

The V call is TRBV10-3, the J call TRBJ1-3; TCRdb lists TRBD1, though no DNA is available to test this call. Germline V lookup: CDR1 ENHRY, CDR2 SYGVKD. The CDR3 has 13 amino acids. The chain's CDR3 is CASRTGDRNTIYF.

Here the CDR3 reads CASSQGAERGSKETQYF. This chain joins TRBV4-3 and TRBJ2-5; there is no DNA to check the TCRdb D call of TRBD2. This CDR3 is built from 17 residues. Germline CDR1 and CDR2: LGHNA and YSLEER.

V gene TRBV20-1 combines with J gene TRBJ1-2; TCRdb's D call of TRBD1 is untestable without DNA. From germline, CDR1 is DFQATT and CDR2 SNEGSKA (reference sequence). The CDR3 totals 13 residues. The CDR3 loop reads CSAADSLNYGYTF.

The chain uses TRBV4-3 and TRBJ2-7; TCRdb's D call of TRBD1 is untestable without DNA. The CDR3 runs to 14 residues. Looked up from germline, CDR1 is LGHNA and CDR2 is YSLEER. The CDR3: CASSQGQGADEQYF.

This rearrangement joins TRBV15 to TRBJ2-5. Germline lookup yields CDR1 LNHNV and CDR2 YYDKDF (reference sequence). The CDR3 is made up of 13 amino acids. The CDR3 is CATSGWMGETQYF.

The V and J genes are TRBV20-1 and TRBJ2-2; TCRdb's D gene call, TRBD1, goes unchecked for lack of DNA. The CDR3 is 15 residues long. Per germline, CDR1 DFQATT and CDR2 SNEGSKA (reference sequence). The CDR3 loop is CSAIRLPPGAGELFF.

The chain uses TRBV12-3 or TRBV12-4 and TRBJ2-3; without DNA, the TCRdb call of TRBD2 cannot be checked. The CDR3 is 14 amino acids. The CDR3 spells CASSFGGPSDTQYF.

The chain combines TRBV28 with TRBJ1-2; TCRdb's D gene call, TRBD1, goes unchecked for lack of DNA. The CDR3 has 14 residues. CDR1 and CDR2 (germline): MDHEN, SYDVKM. The CDR3 reads CASSLFGGHYGYTF.

V usage is TRBV12-3 or TRBV12-4 and J usage is TRBJ1-3. The CDR3 is made up of 13 amino acids. The CDR3: CASSFFIGNTIYF.

This sequence joins TRBV25-1 and TRBJ1-1; TCRdb reports TRBD1, a call that lacks DNA to check it against. Germline-derived CDR1 and CDR2 are MGHDK and SYGVNS. This CDR3 spans 15 amino acids. The CDR3 is CASSDVQGAVTEAFF. The complete variable domain, with remaining parts taken from reference TRBV25-1 and TRBJ1-1, reads EADIYQTPRYLVIGTGKKITLECSQTMGHDKMYWYQQDPGMELHLIHYSYGVNSTEKGDLSSESTVSRIRTEHFPLTLESARPSHTSQYLCASSDVQGAVTEAFFGQGTRLTVV.

This chain joins TRBV7-9 and TRBJ2-7; the TRBD1 assignment by TCRdb is unverifiable without DNA. The CDR3 loop spans 13 amino acids. CDR1 is SEHNR, CDR2 FQNEAQ, per germline (reference sequence). CDR3 residues: CASSWRPTSEQYF.

The chain has TRBV4-3 and TRBJ2-2. The CDR3 is 13 residues long. Germline loops: CDR1 LGHNA, CDR2 YSLEER. This CDR3 reads CASSRGPGGELFF.

The chain is built from TRBV6-5 and TRBJ2-2; TCRdb gives TRBD1 as the D gene, but with no DNA this cannot be confirmed. Germline lookup yields CDR1 MNHEY and CDR2 SVGAGI. This CDR3 is 15 amino acids long. This CDR3 is CASSYVTGRTGELFF.

V and J are TRBV6-5 and TRBJ2-5; TCRdb proposes TRBD1, but this gene call is untestable without DNA. The germline CDR1 and CDR2 sequences are MNHEY and SVGAGI. CDR3 length: 18 residues. The CDR3: CASSHTPGAKAEGATQYF.

This chain uses TRBV6-2 or TRBV6-3 with TRBJ2-6; the D gene TCRdb calls, TRBD1, cannot be checked with no DNA. CDR3 size: 15 residues. Germline V gene lookup returns CDR1 MNHEY and CDR2 SVGEGT. The CDR3 sequence: CASSYSQGGANVLTF.

V usage is TRBV29-1 and J usage is TRBJ1-3; TCRdb returns TRBD1, unconfirmable since there is no DNA. The CDR3 is 18 amino acids. CDR1 is SQVTM, CDR2 ANQGSEA, per germline. CDR3 amino acids: CSVEDRGTGLQGGNTIYF.